This T cell receptor beta chain was found in a study of cytomegalovirus exposure and HLA in healthy donors. The V and J ends lost 3 bases and 0 bases, in that order; junction bases with no gene match: 5. The germline V gene has CDR1 SGHNT and CDR2 YYREEE (reference sequence). CDR3 length equals 15 residues. The PCR was carried out with 60 Vbeta primers and 13 Jbeta primers. Sequenced by immunoSEQ multiplex PCR; TCRdb stores in-frame clones only, minus some. The sample lists about 150,000 clones; over 70% were seen once. Findings and caveats of the study: It was assumed in the presence/absence analyses that sequencing depth was roughly uniform across donors. An analysis that was carried out later associated about 17,000 TCR beta sequences with HLA alleles at 0.05 false discovery rate.

In the case of this clone: What it binds is unknown.

The chain links TRBV5-4 to TRBJ2-5; TRBD2 agrees at 7 bases. This clonotype originated in a man between 25 and 39 years old in good health and CMV-seropositive. Source material: PBMCs. CDR3: CASSSREEYQETQYF. As DNA, the CDR3 is TGTGCCAGCAGCTCCCGGGAGGAGTACCAAGAGACCCAGTACTTC. Full variable domain (missing parts from reference TRBV5-4 and TRBJ2-5): ETGVTQSPTHLIKTRGQQVTLRCSSQSGHNTVSWYQQALGQGPQFIFQYYREEENGRGNFPPRFSGLQFPNYSSELNVNALELDDSALYLCASSSREEYQETQYFGPGTRLLVL.